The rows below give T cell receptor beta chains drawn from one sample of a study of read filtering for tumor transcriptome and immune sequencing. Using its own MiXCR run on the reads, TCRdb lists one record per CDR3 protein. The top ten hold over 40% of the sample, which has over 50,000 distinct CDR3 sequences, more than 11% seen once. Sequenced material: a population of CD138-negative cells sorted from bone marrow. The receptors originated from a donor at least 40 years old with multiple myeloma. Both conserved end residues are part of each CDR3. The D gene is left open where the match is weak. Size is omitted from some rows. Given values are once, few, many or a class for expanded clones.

CASHTLAGTYNEQFF	TGTGCCAGCCATACTCTAGCGGGAACTTACAATGAGCAGTTCTTC	many	TRBJ2-1	TRBV6-2/TRBV6-3	TRBD2
CSARSAGTDTQYF	TGCAGTGCTAGATCAGCTGGCACAGATACGCAGTATTTT	many	TRBJ2-3	TRBV20-1	-
CAFSEYRTSNYEQFF	TGTGCCTTCAGTGAGTATAGGACTAGCAACTATGAGCAGTTCTTC	few	TRBJ2-1	TRBV10-3	TRBD2
CASRQPIISGRAPGELFF	TGTGCCAGCAGACAACCTATTATTAGCGGGAGGGCCCCCGGGGAGCTGTTTTTT	-	TRBJ2-2	TRBV6-1	TRBD2
CASSRANSNQPQHF	TGTGCCAGCAGCCGGGCCAATAGCAATCAGCCCCAGCATTTT	many	TRBJ1-5	TRBV12-3/TRBV12-4	-
CASSAVDRGLDTEAFF	TGTGCCAGCAGCGCAGTCGACAGGGGGCTGGACACTGAAGCTTTCTTT	many	TRBJ1-1	TRBV12-3/TRBV12-4	TRBD1
CSARDIPGASTEAFF	TGCAGTGCTAGAGATATACCAGGGGCGAGCACTGAAGCTTTCTTT	-	TRBJ1-1	TRBV20-1	-
CASSRFPGLAGEADTQYF	TGTGCCAGCAGCAGATTTCCGGGACTAGCGGGAGAAGCAGATACGCAGTATTTT	many	TRBJ2-3	TRBV11-2	TRBD2
CASSSSNGPEAFF	TGTGCCAGCAGCTCATCCAATGGCCCTGAAGCTTTCTTT	many	TRBJ1-1	TRBV7-8	-
CASSYFSNTGELFF	TGTGCCAGCAGTTACTTCAGTAACACCGGGGAGCTGTTTTTT	many	TRBJ2-2	TRBV6-5	-
CASSYLDKGIRNEQFF	TGCGCCAGCAGCTATCTCGACAAAGGGATAAGGAATGAGCAGTTCTTC	many	TRBJ2-1	TRBV5-1	-
CASSLKMNIQYF	TGTGCCAGCAGCCTTAAGATGAACATTCAGTACTTC	many	TRBJ2-4	TRBV7-9	-
CATSDAAGTLSNEQFF	TGTGCCACCAGTGATGCAGCGGGGACCCTCTCCAATGAGCAGTTCTTC	many	TRBJ2-1	TRBV24-1	TRBD2
CASSLGTGTSGTDEQFF	TGCGCCAGCAGCTTGGGGACCGGGACTAGCGGGACCGATGAGCAGTTCTTC	many	TRBJ2-1	TRBV5-1	TRBD2
CASSYLGRGDQPQHF	TGTGCCAGCAGTTACTTGGGTCGGGGTGATCAGCCCCAGCATTTT	few	TRBJ1-5	TRBV6-5	-
CASSFRPGQVNEKLFF	TGTGCCAGCAGTTTCAGACCGGGACAGGTTAATGAAAAACTGTTTTTT	many	TRBJ1-4	TRBV28	TRBD1
CSAREGGSANIQYF	TGCAGTGCTAGAGAGGGCGGTTCTGCAAACATTCAGTACTTC	many	TRBJ2-4	TRBV20-1	-
CASSPSSGSADTQYF	TGCGCCAGCAGCCCCTCATCGGGATCCGCAGATACGCAGTATTTT	many	TRBJ2-3	TRBV4-3	-
CASSLKGRGTDTQYF	TGTGCCAGCAGCTTAAAAGGCCGGGGGACAGATACGCAGTATTTT	many	TRBJ2-3	TRBV7-3	-
CASSLARMDTQYF	TGCGCCAGCAGCTTGGCCCGAATGGATACGCAGTATTTT	many	TRBJ2-3	TRBV5-1	-
CASSLGSGARNQPQHF	TGTGCCAGCAGCTTGGGAAGCGGGGCGCGCAATCAGCCCCAGCATTTT	few	TRBJ1-5	TRBV5-6	-
CASSPSGDSDNEQFF	TGTGCCAGCAGCCCTAGCGGAGACTCCGACAATGAGCAGTTCTTC	few	TRBJ2-1	TRBV9	TRBD2
CASSLGSDLSTALVYF	TGTGCCAGCAGCTTAGGATCGGACTTAAGCACCGCCCTGGTTTACTTC	many	TRBJ2-4	TRBV11-2	-
CASSQETAYEQYF	TGTGCCAGCAGCCAAGAGACAGCCTACGAGCAGTACTTC	-	TRBJ2-7	TRBV14	-
CASSLVGGHYYYNEQFF	TGTGCCAGCAGCTTAGTCGGAGGACATTACTACTACAATGAGCAGTTCTTC	many	TRBJ2-1	TRBV7-8	-
CSVERLAGAEIPSYEQYF	TGCAGCGTTGAACGACTAGCGGGAGCGGAGATTCCCTCCTACGAGCAGTACTTC	many	TRBJ2-7	TRBV29-1	TRBD2
CSVGQGVVGGYEQYF	TGCAGCGTTGGACAGGGGGTAGTCGGGGGCTACGAGCAGTACTTC	many	TRBJ2-7	TRBV29-1	TRBD1
CASSQGLGAHTDTQYF	TGCGCCAGCAGCCAAGGTCTTGGGGCCCACACAGATACGCAGTATTTT	many	TRBJ2-3	TRBV4-1	-
CASSLVGTNTGELFF	TGTGCCAGCAGCTTAGTTGGAACGAACACCGGGGAGCTGTTTTTT	many	TRBJ2-2	TRBV7-2	-
CSVGGGGRGTGELFF	TGCAGCGTCGGCGGAGGCGGGAGGGGCACCGGGGAGCTGTTTTTT	once	TRBJ2-2	TRBV29-1	TRBD2
CSVEDLRGTGELFF	TGCAGCGTTGAAGATCTCAGGGGCACCGGGGAGCTGTTTTTT	-	TRBJ2-2	TRBV29-1	-
CATSRVVFNQETQYF	TGTGCCACCAGCAGAGTAGTATTCAACCAAGAGACCCAGTACTTC	many	TRBJ2-5	TRBV15	-
CSTSGGSTNSYEQYF	TGCAGCACCTCGGGGGGCTCTACAAACTCCTACGAGCAGTACTTC	many	TRBJ2-7	TRBV29-1	-
CSAPRQGGTEAFF	TGCAGTGCTCCCCGACAAGGAGGGACTGAAGCTTTCTTT	many	TRBJ1-1	TRBV20-1	-
CASSLALLGQTYEQYF	TGCGCCAGCAGCTTGGCCCTGTTGGGACAAACCTACGAGCAGTACTTC	many	TRBJ2-7	TRBV5-1	-
CATSRKGQGYTEAFF	TGTGCCACCAGCCGCAAGGGACAGGGGTACACTGAAGCTTTCTTT	many	TRBJ1-1	TRBV15	TRBD1
CASSPVRDRLYSNQPQHF	TGTGCCAGTAGCCCGGTGAGGGACAGGCTATATAGCAATCAGCCCCAGCATTTT	few	TRBJ1-5	TRBV19	TRBD1
CASSFMIQTGANYGYTF	TGCGCCAGCAGCTTTATGATCCAGACAGGAGCTAACTATGGCTACACCTTC	-	TRBJ1-2	TRBV5-1	-
CASKLFNGANGELFF	TGTGCCAGCAAGCTCTTTAACGGGGCGAACGGGGAGCTGTTTTTT	many	TRBJ2-2	TRBV6-6	-
CASSSGLAGVLGEQFF	TGTGCCAGCAGCTCGGGACTAGCGGGGGTCTTGGGGGAGCAGTTCTTC	many	TRBJ2-1	TRBV7-3	TRBD2